This TCR beta chain was profiled in a study of blood T cells in healthy people across ages. Study results and caveats: TCR beta diversity tracked closely with naive T cell percentage.

Combining a sample-barcoded 5' primer with a J-beta primer mix, a second PCR ran for about 7 to 12 cycles. TCRdb used MiXCR to reprocess the 5' RACE reads, holding one entry per CDR3 protein. The repertoire has over 1,300,000 distinct CDR3 sequences, almost 60% of them found once; the top ten carry more than 6%. V lost 2 bases, J lost 1 base, and 13 bases stayed unmatched. The CDR3 length is 19 residues. Germline V gene sequence: CDR1 SGHTA, CDR2 FQGNSA. On this clonotype: Its specificity is unknown.

The receptor's source is a young man in good health. The rearrangement links TRBV7-2 to TRBJ2-5; 10 bases line up with TRBD1. The sample was blood. The CDR3 region has the DNA TGTGCCAGCAGCTTATTCCCCTTAGCCGGGACAGGGGTCCAAGAGACCCAGTACTTC. It is translated as CASSLFPLAGTGVQETQYF.